Presented here are 5 T cell receptor beta chains from one specimen sequenced in a study of somatic mutations in cytotoxic T cells in rheumatoid arthritis. Sequencing used immunoSEQ multiplex PCR; TCRdb keeps in-frame clones, though not all of them. The sample comprises a few thousand clones, about nine tenths of which are singletons, and roughly 29% rests with the top ten. The sequenced sample consisted of CD8+ T cells sorted from blood. The receptors shown here come from a woman aged 70-85 years with rheumatoid arthritis.

The rearrangement links TRBV5-1 to TRBJ2-3; D possibly corresponds to TRBD1 (5 bases). Trimming stripped 0 bases from V and 4 bases from J, with 12 bases between. The CDR3 length is 15 residues. Germline CDR1 is SGHRS and CDR2 is YFSETQ. The CDR3 DNA reads TGCGCCAGCAGCTTGGGCCAGGGTGGAGCAGATACGCAGTATTTT. As protein: CASSLGQGGADTQYF.

The chain is built from TRBV19 and TRBJ2-1; 8 bases align to TRBD1. Germline V gene data show CDR1 as LNHDA and CDR2 as SQIVND (reference sequence). There are 19 residues in the CDR3. The junction had 17 bases not matched to a gene; V was cut back by 4 bases and J by 3 bases. The chain's CDR3 is CASSSEPGQERPGYNEQFF. The DNA of the CDR3 is TGTGCCAGTAGTAGCGAACCGGGACAGGAGAGACCGGGCTACAATGAGCAGTTCTTC.

The chain combines TRBV9 with TRBJ1-1; D possibly corresponds to TRBD1 (5 bases). The CDR3 has 15 residues. V was clipped by 0 bases and J by 1 base, with 10 bases between them. Per the germline V gene, CDR1 is SGDLS and CDR2 is YYNGEE. CDR3 sequence (DNA): TGTGCCAGCAGCGTAGGAGCCAGGGAGAACACTGAAGCTTTCTTT. Residues: CASSVGARENTEAFF.

The chain combines TRBV9 with TRBJ2-1; maybe TRBD2 (5 bases). CDR1 and CDR2 from the germline V gene are SGDLS and YYNGEE. Trimming stripped 1 base from V and 0 bases from J, with 8 bases between. The CDR3 has 15 residues. The CDR3 region is CASSVTSSSYNEQFF. As DNA, the CDR3 is TGTGCCAGCAGCGTAACTAGTAGCTCCTACAATGAGCAGTTCTTC.

V usage is TRBV7-2 and J usage is TRBJ2-5; D may be TRBD2 (6 bases). Looked up from germline, CDR1 is SGHTA and CDR2 is FQGNSA. Between the trimmed V and J ends, which lost 5 bases and 0 bases, there was a span of 19 bases. The CDR3 length is 17 residues. CDR3 protein: CASSPRDWTLYQETQYF. The CDR3 DNA follows: TGTGCCAGCAGCCCCAGGGACTGGACCTTGTACCAAGAGACCCAGTACTTC.